This TCR beta chain was obtained from a study of blood T cells in healthy people across ages. Trimming took 1 base from V and 5 from J, leaving 4 bases between them. CDR1 is LGHNT and CDR2 is FRNRAP in the germline V gene. The CDR3 is 12 amino acids. This clonotype was detected only a few times. Combining a sample-barcoded 5' primer with a J-beta primer mix, a second PCR ran for roughly 7 to 12 cycles. Via MiXCR, TCRdb re-called the 5' RACE reads, giving one row per CDR3 protein. The table lists 780,000 or so distinct CDR3 sequences, more than 50% of them singletons. The receptor comes from a man in his forties or fifties in good health. The sequencing input was blood. The gene calls are TRBV12-5 and TRBJ2-3; D gene unclear. CDR3 in amino acids: CASGLEVDTQYF. In DNA form, the CDR3 reads TGTGCTAGTGGTTTGGAGGTAGATACGCAGTATTTT.